Each of the 12 T cell receptor beta chains below was sequenced from the same sample in a study of cytomegalovirus exposure and HLA in healthy donors. This PCR relied on a set of 60 Vbeta primers and 13 Jbeta primers. Only in-frame clones appear in the TCRdb table, and some are missing; sequencing was by immunoSEQ multiplex PCR. The data contain about 130,000 clones, 60% to 80% of them singletons. The sequenced sample was PBMCs. The receptors originated from a man aged 25-40 years in good health and CMV-seronegative.

V usage is TRBV7-3 and J usage is TRBJ2-1; D unclear. This CDR3 is built from 15 residues. Germline CDR1 and CDR2: SGHTA and FQGTGA. Trimming pared 5 bases from V and 0 bases from J, leaving 11 bases between. CDR3 sequence: CASSLLDNSYNEQFF. CDR3 sequence (DNA): TGTGCCAGCAGCCTCCTTGACAACTCCTACAATGAGCAGTTCTTC.

V usage is TRBV30 and J usage is TRBJ2-2; D is possibly TRBD1 (5 bases). Per germline, CDR1 GTSNPN and CDR2 SVGIG (reference sequence). The CDR3 has 14 residues. The V end was cut by 7 bases, the J end by 2 bases, with 14 bases between. CDR3 sequence reads: CAYRTPSNTGELFF. In DNA form, the CDR3 reads TGTGCCTACCGGACACCGAGCAACACCGGGGAGCTGTTTTTT.

V is TRBV19 and J is TRBJ2-2; D not resolved. The CDR3 totals 13 residues. Trimming removed 5 bases at V and 3 bases at J, with 7 bases between. Per germline, CDR1 LNHDA and CDR2 SQIVND (reference sequence). The CDR3 nucleotides read TGTGCCAGTAGTCGAGGTTACACCGGGGAGCTGTTTTTT. This codes for CASSRGYTGELFF. The full variable domain, completed using reference TRBV19 and TRBJ2-2, is DGGITQSPKYLFRKEGQNVTLSCEQNLNHDAMYWYRQDPGQGLRLIYYSQIVNDFQKGDIAEGYSVSREKKESFPLTVTSAQKNPTAFYLCASSRGYTGELFFGEGSRLTVL.

V and J are TRBV27 and TRBJ2-1, with 7 bases lining up with TRBD2. Germline assignment: CDR1 MNHEY and CDR2 SMNVEV (reference sequence). The CDR3 covers 14 residues. V dropped 5 bases and J dropped 4; count of bases not matched to a gene: 5. The chain's CDR3 is CASSLQAGYNEQFF. CDR3 nucleotides: TGTGCCAGCAGTCTTCAAGCGGGATACAATGAGCAGTTCTTC.

The rearrangement uses TRBV5-6 and TRBJ1-4; TRBD1 agrees at 10 bases. The CDR3 is 16 residues long. With 0 bases clipped from V and 10 bases from J, the junction kept 9 bases outside the gene matches. Germline V lookup: CDR1 SGHDT, CDR2 YYEEEE. CDR3 sequence reads: CASSLGPGQGFGKLFF. DNA of the CDR3: TGTGCCAGCAGCTTGGGACCGGGACAGGGGTTTGGAAAACTGTTTTTT.

The rearrangement links TRBV21-1 to TRBJ2-7; the table's D call TRBD1 went unverified against the DNA. TRBV21-1 is flagged as a pseudogene. The CDR3 is 15 residues long. The CDR3 region is CASSKARQVSYEQYF. CDR3 sequence (DNA): TGTGCCAGCAGCAAAGCCCGACAGGTCTCTTACGAGCAGTACTTC.

This clone was observed a few times. V and J are TRBV6-5 and TRBJ1-2; the D gene is possibly TRBD1 (6 bases). This CDR3 region has 11 residues. Germline V gene sequence: CDR1 MNHEY, CDR2 SVGAGI. V was cut by 6 bases and J by 8 bases, with 10 bases left in between. The CDR3 protein is CASRGGPGYTF. The CDR3 DNA reads TGTGCCAGCAGGGGGGGGCCCGGCTACACCTTC.

The rearrangement links TRBV5-4 to TRBJ2-1; tentative D call: TRBD2 (6 bases). The CDR3 covers 13 residues. Germline assignment: CDR1 SGHNT and CDR2 YYREEE (reference sequence). The germline V and J ends were trimmed by 4 bases and 6 bases, with 11 bases remaining between them. Here the CDR3 DNA reads TGTGCCAGCAGCGTGACTAGTGGCAATGAGCAGTTCTTC. Amino acid sequence: CASSVTSGNEQFF.

The chain has TRBV4-2 and TRBJ2-3, with 9 bases identical to TRBD2. V lost 7 bases to trimming and J lost 4 bases; unmatched junction nucleotides: 12. The germline gives CDR1 LGHNA, CDR2 YNFKEQ. There are 16 residues in the CDR3. The DNA for the CDR3 is TGTGCCAGCACCTTGCAGGCTAGCGGGAACTCAGATACGCAGTATTTT. Amino acid sequence: CASTLQASGNSDTQYF.

The chain links TRBV19 to TRBJ1-2; maybe TRBD1 (6 bases). The length of the CDR3 is 16 residues. V was trimmed by 3 bases and J by 4 bases, leaving 18 bases between them. Germline-derived CDR1 and CDR2 are LNHDA and SQIVND (reference sequence). In DNA, the CDR3 is TGTGCCAGTAGTATTGCCCAAGACAGGCGCCTCTATGGCTACACCTTC. Translated, it gives CASSIAQDRRLYGYTF.

The V call is TRBV9, the J call TRBJ2-2; possibly TRBD2 for D (5 bases). Trimming pared 4 bases from V and 0 bases from J, leaving 16 bases between. The CDR3 is made up of 17 amino acids. Germline assignment: CDR1 SGDLS and CDR2 YYNGEE. The DNA of the CDR3 is TGTGCCAGCAGCTCCCTGGTGAGGGCCTCGAACACCGGGGAGCTGTTTTTT. Its translation is CASSSLVRASNTGELFF.

CDR3 sequence reads: CASSGLAGAAGELFF. Here the CDR3 DNA reads TGTGCCAGCAGTGGGCTAGCGGGAGCGGCCGGGGAGCTGTTTTTT. This chain joins TRBV2 and TRBJ2-2; 10 nucleotides agree with TRBD2. V trimming: 4 bases; J trimming: 6 bases; junction bases outside the gene matches: 5. CDR3 size: 15 residues. Germline CDR1 and CDR2: SNHLY and FYNNEI.